These 8 T cell receptor beta chains share one sample of origin, sequenced in a study of blood T cell repertoires in COVID-19. Profiled with immunoSEQ multiplex PCR; TCRdb holds only in-frame clones, not every one. The table shows more than 150,000 clones, with 80% to 85% occurring only once. The sequencing sample was made of peripheral blood. The receptor source for this set is a woman aged 30 to 39 with acute or convalescent COVID-19.

The V and J genes are TRBV19 and TRBJ1-1; no reliable D call. Trimming took 1 base from V and 3 from J, leaving 12 bases between them. Per the germline V gene, CDR1 is LNHDA and CDR2 is SQIVND (reference sequence). This CDR3 is built from 15 residues. The CDR3 reads CASSIGPGSYTEAFF. CDR3 in DNA: TGTGCCAGTAGTATAGGCCCGGGGTCATACACTGAAGCTTTCTTT.

CDR3 DNA sequence: TGTGCCATCAGAGAAGGGACAGGCCGCAATCAGCCCCAGCATTTT. Translation gives CAIREGTGRNQPQHF. The chain couples TRBV10-3 to TRBJ1-5; TRBD1 matches 8 bases. Trimming cost V 6 bases and J 2 bases; bases outside gene matches: 6. CDR1 ENHRY and CDR2 SYGVKD come from the germline V gene. The CDR3 is 15 amino acids.

The J gene is TRBJ2-3, the V gene TRBV4-1; 11 bases line up with TRBD1. V lost 0 bases, J lost 6 bases, and 8 bases stayed unmatched. The length of the CDR3 is 17 residues. Germline CDR1 is MGHRA and CDR2 is YSYEKL. In DNA form, the CDR3 reads TGCGCCAGCAGCCAAGAGGGACAGGGGGGGGGAATGGATACGCAGTATTTT. Protein product: CASSQEGQGGGMDTQYF.

The gene calls are TRBV5-1 and TRBJ2-6, with D possibly TRBD2 on 5 matching bases. Germline V CDR1 and CDR2: SGHRS, YFSETQ. The CDR3 totals 16 residues. V lost 7 bases and J lost 4, with 18 bases in between. The CDR3 region is CASSTTPTGGANVLTF. The CDR3 region has the DNA TGCGCCAGCTCAACCACCCCAACGGGAGGGGCCAACGTCCTGACTTTC. Drawing the rest from reference TRBV5-1 and TRBJ2-6, the complete variable domain is KAGVTQTPRYLIKTRGQQVTLSCSPISGHRSVSWYQQTPGQGLQFLFEYFSETQRNKGNFPGRFSGRQFSNSRSEMNVSTLELGDSALYLCASSTTPTGGANVLTFGAGSRLTVL.

The gene calls are TRBV11-2 and TRBJ1-5; 9 bases fit TRBD1. Germline V lookup: CDR1 SGHAT, CDR2 FQNNGV. This CDR3 is 15 amino acids long. V gave up 5 bases and J gave up 5 bases; unmatched junction bases: 7. This CDR3 is CASSVGQGGHQPQHF. CDR3 in DNA: TGTGCCAGCAGCGTGGGACAGGGAGGTCATCAGCCCCAGCATTTT.

This sequence joins TRBV6-5 and TRBJ1-6; 7 bases agree with TRBD1. Germline trimming cut 2 bases from V and 10 bases from J; bases unmatched to any gene: 8. This CDR3 region has 15 residues. CDR1 and CDR2 from the germline V gene are MNHEY and SVGAGI. The CDR3 region has the DNA TGTGCCAGCAGTTACCAACAGGGGTACGGATCACCCCTCCACTTT. The encoded protein is CASSYQQGYGSPLHF.

The chain couples TRBV5-6 to TRBJ2-1, with no clear D. The germline CDR1 and CDR2 sequences are SGHDT and YYEEEE. The V gene lost 0 bases and the J gene lost 0 bases, with 7 bases spanning the gap. This CDR3 is built from 15 residues. The CDR3 loop reads CASSLDKNSYNEQFF. CDR3 DNA sequence: TGTGCCAGCAGCTTGGATAAAAACTCCTACAATGAGCAGTTCTTC.

The chain has TRBV6-5 and TRBJ2-3; 9 bases match TRBD2. This CDR3 contains 15 residues. The germline gives CDR1 MNHEY, CDR2 SVGAGI. J lost 5 bases, V lost 2 bases, and 5 bases had no gene match. The CDR3 DNA is TGTGCCAGCAGTTACAGCGGGGGGCGAGTAGATACGCAGTATTTT. Translation gives CASSYSGGRVDTQYF.